The 3 T cell receptor beta chains below were found in one sample sequenced in a study of cytomegalovirus exposure and HLA in healthy donors (TCRdb year 2017). Preparation of the library involved the immunoSEQ multiplex PCR assay. A mixture of 60 forward primers for TCR Vbeta segments and 13 reverse primers for TCR Jbeta segments was used in the multiplex PCR. TCRdb obtained this table from immuneACCESS and retained in-frame rearrangements with V and J assigned. These tables miss some clones; where compared with another copy, unresolved V genes account for less than half of the shortfall, and the remainder is unexplained. In this sample the table shows 180,000 or so clones, 77% of which occur a single time. 3.7% of the sample is held by the ten biggest clonotypes. The sequencing sample was made of PBMCs. The receptor source for this set is a woman aged 55-70 years in good health and CMV-seropositive.

The chain has TRBV28 and TRBJ1-4; a weak D match, TRBD1 (5 bases). The CDR3 has 13 residues. Trimming shortened V by 6 bases and J by 7 bases, and 12 bases separated the two germline ends. Per germline, CDR1 MDHEN and CDR2 SYDVKM. The CDR3 spells CASRWGAGEKLFF. The CDR3 DNA follows: TGTGCCAGCAGGTGGGGCGCAGGTGAAAAACTGTTTTTT.

The rearrangement joins TRBV7-3 to TRBJ2-1; 10 bases agree with TRBD2. The J segment lost 5 bases and the V segment lost 1 base, leaving 5 bases of the junction unmatched. Germline loops: CDR1 SGHTA, CDR2 FQGTGA. This CDR3 has 16 amino acids. In nucleotides, the CDR3 is TGTGCCAGCAGCTTAAGGCTAGCGGGAGCACACAATGAGCAGTTCTTC. Its protein product is CASSLRLAGAHNEQFF.

J is TRBJ2-7 and V is TRBV30, with a possible D match to TRBD2 (5 bases). CDR1 GTSNPN and CDR2 SVGIG come from the germline V gene (reference sequence). CDR3 length: 17 residues. Trimming left V 0 bases short and J 0 bases short, with 18 bases between. The CDR3 loop is CAWSVSSGGHLSYEQYF. In DNA, the CDR3 is TGTGCCTGGAGTGTCTCCTCCGGCGGGCACCTCTCCTACGAGCAGTACTTC.